The 7 T cell receptor beta chains listed next were all sequenced from one sample in a study of blood T cell repertoires in COVID-19. The data were produced by immunoSEQ multiplex PCR, yet TCRdb's version contains in-frame clones alone and is incomplete. Here the sample spans tens of thousands of clones, 70% to 90% being singletons. Sequencing input: peripheral blood. The origin of the receptors is a human donor in a cohort sampled during active COVID-19.

The genes are TRBV7-9 and TRBJ2-3; no firm D call. Germline-derived CDR1 and CDR2 are SEHNR and FQNEAQ (reference sequence). The CDR3 has 15 amino acids. Trimming cost V 5 bases and J 5 bases, with 17 bases left between them. The CDR3 sequence: CASSPRASRGDTQYF. The CDR3 DNA follows: TGTGCCAGCAGCCCCAGAGCTTCCAGAGGAGATACGCAGTATTTT.

The chain has TRBV6-6 and TRBJ2-1; the match to TRBD1 covers 9 bases. Germline CDR1 is MNHNY and CDR2 is SVGAGI (reference sequence). This CDR3 is 16 amino acids long. J gave up 7 bases and V 5 bases, and 12 bases lay outside the gene matches. The CDR3 coding sequence is TGTGCCAGCAGTCGATTCGGGACAGGGAGTTCGAATGAGCAGTTCTTC. Its protein product is CASSRFGTGSSNEQFF.

J is TRBJ2-7 and V is TRBV10-3, with 8 nucleotides matching TRBD1. Germline assignment: CDR1 ENHRY and CDR2 SYGVKD. The CDR3 loop spans 15 amino acids. V lost 0 bases to trimming and J lost 4 bases; unmatched junction nucleotides: 5. In nucleotides, the CDR3 is TGTGCCATCAGTGAGTCCGGACAGGGAAATTACGAGCAGTACTTC. Amino acid sequence: CAISESGQGNYEQYF.

The table lists this clone with a few counts. V usage is TRBV5-6 and J usage is TRBJ2-2; 9 nucleotides line up with TRBD1. V shed 4 bases, J shed 5 bases, and the junction held 9 bases outside the gene matches. From germline, CDR1 is SGHDT and CDR2 YYEEEE. The CDR3 consists of 16 residues. In DNA form, the CDR3 reads TGTGCCAGCAGCGTCGGGGACAGGGTGTGGACCGGGGAGCTGTTTTTT. This translates into CASSVGDRVWTGELFF.

V usage is TRBV19 and J usage is TRBJ1-1; D not certain. With 0 bases removed from V and 0 bases from J, the gap between germline ends came to 5 bases. CDR1 is LNHDA and CDR2 is SQIVND in the germline V gene (reference sequence). The CDR3 runs 14 residues. The DNA of the CDR3 is TGTGCCAGTAGTATAGAACAGCTGAACACTGAAGCTTTCTTT. Its protein is CASSIEQLNTEAFF.

The sample holds one count of this clone. The CDR3 loop is CASSLMNFREAHYNEQFF. CDR3 bases: TGCGCCAGCAGCCTGATGAATTTTCGGGAGGCCCACTACAATGAGCAGTTCTTC. V and J are TRBV4-1 and TRBJ2-1, with 7 nucleotides matching TRBD2. Per the germline V gene, CDR1 is MGHRA and CDR2 is YSYEKL. V shed 4 bases, J shed 3 bases, and the junction held 15 bases outside the gene matches. This CDR3 contains 18 residues.

This clone was counted once. The chain carries TRBV24-1 and TRBJ2-5; weak D call: TRBD1 (6 bases). Germline V gives CDR1 KGHDR, CDR2 SFDVKD. The CDR3 length is 14 residues. V lost 9 bases and J lost 5, with 18 bases in between. The CDR3 coding sequence is TGTGCCACCGGGCGTTTGGGGGCCGAGGAGACCCAGTACTTC. It translates to CATGRLGAEETQYF.